This TCR beta chain was documented in a study of breast tumors, draining lymph nodes, adjacent tissues (dated by TCRdb to the mid-2010s). A note on the overall study: TCR beta repertoires were compared across tumor, adjacent nontumor tissue and axillary lymph nodes obtained from breast cancer patients. The study was designed to assess the relationships and possible T-cell exchange between tumor, surrounding tissue and draining lymph node repertoires in human breast cancer.

The data were produced on an Illumina HiSeq 2000. Multiplex PCR amplification was used to generate the TCR beta chain libraries. High-throughput sequencing was used to analyze the amplified TCR beta chain products. The public sequencing data were trimmed at Q25 with fastp and processed into clonotypes with MiXCR by TCRdb, which kept only in-frame beta chains. Entries are consolidated by CDR3 protein sequence, retaining the most common genes and DNA. This sample gives around 140,000 distinct CDR3 sequences in total; approximately 32% of them show up just once. Together, the top ten hold about 2.5% of the sample. As regards this clonotype: Its antigen remains unidentified. No much larger clonotype is one base removed from it; base qualities were not supplied.

The lymph node samples were taken from the axillary draining lymph nodes of breast cancer patients. Summary of the overall study and its limitations: Rather than being directly demonstrated, the conclusion that tumor T cells originate in lymph nodes was presented as consistent with a hypothesis. Tumors showed preferential V and J gene usage, and their T-cell repertoire diversity fell below that of lymph nodes yet above that of nontumor tissue. Tumor and nontumor tissue repertoires were significantly more similar in luminal-like than in basal-like breast cancer. The data were considered consistent with most tumor T cells being derived from the lymph node and subsequently expanding within tumor tissue.

Sequencing used axillary lymph node tissue. The TCR comes from a female donor with breast cancer. Some clones in this sample may be carry-over from other donors' samples.

Here is the DNA: TGTGCCAGCAGTCACAGGAACTCTGGGGCCAACGTCCTGACTTTC. It specifies CASSHRNSGANVLTF. This chain is built from TRBV6-2 or TRBV6-3 and TRBJ2-6; TRBD1 could be the D gene, as 5 bases match. CDR1 and CDR2 were assigned from the germline V gene as MNHEY and SVGEGT. Between the V and J ends, shortened by 5 bases and 0 bases respectively, the junction contains 8 bases. The CDR3 numbers 15 residues from cysteine through phenylalanine. Just the 45-base CDR3 DNA is kept, in frame starting at base 1.